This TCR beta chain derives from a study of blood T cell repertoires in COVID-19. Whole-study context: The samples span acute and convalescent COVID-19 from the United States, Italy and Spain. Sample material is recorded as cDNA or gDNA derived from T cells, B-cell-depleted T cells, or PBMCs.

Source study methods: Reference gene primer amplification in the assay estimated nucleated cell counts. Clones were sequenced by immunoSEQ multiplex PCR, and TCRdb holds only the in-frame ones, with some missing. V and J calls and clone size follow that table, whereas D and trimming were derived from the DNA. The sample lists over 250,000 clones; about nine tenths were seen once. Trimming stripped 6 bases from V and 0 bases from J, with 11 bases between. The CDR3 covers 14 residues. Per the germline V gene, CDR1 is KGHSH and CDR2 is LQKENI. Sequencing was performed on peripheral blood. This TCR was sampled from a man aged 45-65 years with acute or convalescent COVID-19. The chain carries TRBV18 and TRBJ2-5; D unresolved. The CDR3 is CASSTRGYQETQYF. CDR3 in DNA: TGTGCCAGCTCCACCCGAGGTTACCAAGAGACCCAGTACTTC. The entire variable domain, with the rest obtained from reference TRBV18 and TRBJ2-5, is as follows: NAGVMQNPRHLVRRRGQEARLRCSPMKGHSHVYWYRQLPEEGLKFMVYLQKENIIDESGMPKERFSAEFPKEGPSILRIQQVVRGDSAAYFCASSTRGYQETQYFGPGTRLLVL.